This T cell receptor beta chain originates from a study of cytomegalovirus exposure and HLA in healthy donors. Broader study findings: Among donors in an Asian-associated ancestry cluster, a later analysis reportedly found fewer N-insertions than the roughly 730-donor mean. Researchers reported in a later analysis that a missense DCLRE1C variant was tied to TCR beta V- and J-gene trimming. Some V segments, TRBV6-2 and TRBV6-3 among them, were indistinguishable and were therefore excluded.

Vbeta (60) and Jbeta (13) primers were used in the PCR. TCRdb's copy holds only in-frame clones and misses some; the assay was immunoSEQ multiplex PCR. The profile covers 150,000 to 200,000 clones, with around four fifths appearing a single time and about 0.98% taken by the ten largest. Points on this clone: Its antigen is still unknown.

V was pared by 0 bases and J by 6 bases, with 8 bases of the junction left unmatched. Looked up from germline, CDR1 is MNHNY and CDR2 is SVGAGI (reference sequence). The CDR3 totals 16 residues. The clonotype was recovered from a girl aged 2-10 years in good health and CMV-seropositive. The chain links TRBV6-6 to TRBJ1-5; TRBD1 matches at 7 bases. Sequencing was carried out using PBMCs. CDR3 residues: CASSYSTSGGGQPQHF. CDR3 coding DNA: TGTGCCAGCAGTTACTCGACGTCAGGGGGAGGTCAGCCCCAGCATTTT.